Presented here are 30 T cell receptor beta chains from one specimen sequenced in a study of human T cells and chemical hapten exposure. Noted time point: patch test 2, 6 weeks after DPC sensitization. Treatment indicated: therapeutic diphenylcyclopropenone sensitization with weekly scalp DPC. TCRdb re-derived calls from the RACE reads in MiXCR, one entry per CDR3 protein. This table has about 400,000 distinct CDR3 sequences, 6% to 7% appearing once. The sample consisted of whole blood, taken in connection with sensitization to the hapten diphenylcyclopropenone (DPC). The receptors stem from a woman aged 18-29 years with alopecia areata. Some clones in this sample may be carry-over from other donors' samples.

A few counts support this clonotype. The rearrangement joins TRBV6-2 or TRBV6-3 to TRBJ2-1; D is perhaps TRBD1 (5 bases). CDR1 is MNHEY and CDR2 is SVGEGT in the germline V gene. Deletions cut 5 bases from V and 12 bases from J, with 11 bases between. The CDR3 runs to 11 residues. The DNA of the CDR3 is TGTGCCAGCAGTCAGGGCCGTAGGCAGTTCTTC. As protein: CASSQGRRQFF.

This clonotype has ten or more counts. The CDR3 sequence: CASSYSLRNTGELFF. In DNA, the CDR3 is TGTGCCAGCAGTTACTCACTCCGTAACACCGGGGAGCTGTTTTTT. This chain joins TRBV6-2 or TRBV6-3 and TRBJ2-2; unclear D gene. CDR3 length equals 15 residues. The V and J ends lost 0 bases and 2 bases respectively, with 7 bases between them. The V gene's germline CDR1 is MNHEY and CDR2 SVGEGT.

There are a few counts of this clonotype. The chain employs TRBV7-9 and TRBJ1-1; 7 bases align to TRBD1. J gave up 0 bases and V 4 bases, and 5 bases lay outside the gene matches. This CDR3 comprises 15 residues. Per germline, CDR1 SEHNR and CDR2 FQNEAQ (reference sequence). The CDR3 region is CASSSPTGMNTEAFF. CDR3 nucleotides: TGTGCCAGCAGCTCTCCGACAGGGATGAACACTGAAGCTTTCTTT.

This clonotype occurred many times. J is TRBJ1-1 and V is TRBV15; 9 nucleotides line up with TRBD1. Trimming removed 0 bases from V and 6 bases from J; junction bases left unmatched: 14. The CDR3 loop spans 18 amino acids. Germline assignment: CDR1 LNHNV and CDR2 YYDKDF (reference sequence). CDR3 DNA: TGTGCCACCAGCAGAGATCGATTATTTAGGGACAGGGAACCTGAAGCTTTCTTT. It is translated as CATSRDRLFRDREPEAFF.

This clonotype came up a few times. The chain uses TRBV5-6 and TRBJ1-1; D not certain. The CDR3 has 14 amino acids. V lost 0 bases, J lost 12 bases, and 18 bases lay in between. Germline lookup yields CDR1 SGHDT and CDR2 YYEEEE. CDR3 DNA: TGTGCCAGCAGCTTGGGTGCGGGGATGACTAGAACTTTCTTT. Encoded protein: CASSLGAGMTRTFF.

In this sample, this clonotype turned up many times. The CDR3 DNA follows: TGTGCCAGCACGGGGGGCGATAGAGGCTACACCTTC. This encodes CASTGGDRGYTF. The chain uses TRBV12-3 or TRBV12-4 and TRBJ1-2; D is possibly TRBD1 (6 bases). V was cut by 7 bases and J by 8 bases, with 14 bases left in between. The length of the CDR3 is 12 residues.

This clonotype appeared a few times. The CDR3 DNA follows: TGTGCCAGCAGTTCCACAGGGTTTGGCAATGAGCAGTTCTTC. Its protein is CASSSTGFGNEQFF. J is TRBJ2-1 and V is TRBV12-3 or TRBV12-4; maybe TRBD1 (6 bases). CDR3 length: 14 amino acids. Between the trimmed V and J ends, which lost 4 bases and 6 bases, there was a span of 13 bases.

To note about this clonotype: A read error may explain this, as a much larger clone is one base away. The chain joins TRBV18 to TRBJ1-6, with TRBD1 identical over 9 bases. Trimming removed 3 bases from V and 9 bases from J; junction bases left unmatched: 15. The CDR3 is made up of 18 amino acids. CDR1 KGHSH and CDR2 LQKENI come from the germline V gene. As DNA, the CDR3 is TGTGCCAGCTCACCTTTCTCTATACAGGGGGCGATTGGTTCACCCCTCCACTTT. It is translated as CASSPFSIQGAIGSPLHF.

This chain links TRBV5-4 with TRBJ2-2; unclear D gene. Per germline, CDR1 SGHNT and CDR2 YYREEE (reference sequence). V was trimmed by 4 bases and J by 3 bases, leaving 4 bases between them. This CDR3 has 12 residues. CDR3 nucleotides: TGTGCCAGCAGCGATTACACCGGGGAGCTGTTTTTT. Encoded protein: CASSDYTGELFF.

This clonotype has more than one count but fewer than ten. This chain connects TRBV5-1 to TRBJ2-5; 8 bases map to TRBD2. The CDR3 has 16 residues. Germline CDR1 reads SGHRS; CDR2 reads YFSETQ. V lost 3 bases and J lost 6; bases outside the gene matches: 13. CDR3 coding DNA: TGCGCCAGCAGCTGGCCCCTGACTAGCGAGCAGAAGACCCAGTACTTC. Protein: CASSWPLTSEQKTQYF.

This clonotype was seen at least ten times. The V gene is TRBV7-2, the J gene TRBJ1-5, with D maybe TRBD1 (6 bases). CDR1 SGHTA and CDR2 FQGNSA come from the germline V gene. V lost 2 bases to trimming and J lost 3 bases, with 11 bases between them. The CDR3 length is 15 residues. The CDR3 DNA is TGTGCCAGCAGCTTAATGACAGGAATCAATCAGCCCCAGCATTTT. Amino acids: CASSLMTGINQPQHF.

This clonotype was counted at least ten times. The genes are TRBV6-5 and TRBJ2-7; weak D call: TRBD2 (5 bases). Germline V lookup: CDR1 MNHEY, CDR2 SVGAGI. The V end was cut by 0 bases, the J end by 9 bases, with 12 bases between. CDR3 length equals 13 residues. The CDR3 DNA follows: TGTGCCAGCAGTTACTCGAGAGGGCAAGGGCAGTACTTC. It specifies CASSYSRGQGQYF.

The chain couples TRBV4-3 to TRBJ2-7; no firm D call. V lost 2 bases to trimming and J lost 2 bases, with 10 bases between them. This CDR3 is 14 amino acids long. Looked up from germline, CDR1 is LGHNA and CDR2 is YSLEER. For the CDR3, the DNA is TGCGCCAGCAGCCAACATTACGGAGCCTACGAGCAGTACTTC. Its protein product is CASSQHYGAYEQYF.

The gene calls are TRBV4-3 and TRBJ1-4, with D maybe TRBD1 (5 bases). Germline V lookup: CDR1 LGHNA, CDR2 YSLEER. CDR3 length: 23 amino acids. The ends were cut back, 0 bases at V and 5 bases at J, with 34 bases in the middle. This CDR3 is CASSQEWGWGERIKGARNEKLFF. The CDR3 nucleotides are TGCGCCAGCAGCCAAGAGTGGGGTTGGGGGGAAAGGATAAAAGGGGCGAGAAATGAAAAACTGTTTTTT.

The rearrangement links TRBV4-1 to TRBJ1-6; TRBD1 aligns across 9 bases. Germline CDR1 is MGHRA and CDR2 is YSYEKL. This CDR3 comprises 15 residues. The trim removed 6 bases at V and 9 bases at J, leaving 9 bases unmatched. The CDR3 spells CASRVTGTGTSPLHF. In DNA form, the CDR3 reads TGCGCCAGCAGAGTAACCGGGACAGGGACTTCACCCCTCCACTTT.

In its sample, this clonotype was seen many times. V gene TRBV3-1 combines with J gene TRBJ1-2, with D possibly matching TRBD1 (5 bases). V shed 5 bases and J shed 4 bases, with 14 bases lying between them. Germline values: CDR1 LGHDT, CDR2 YNNKEL (reference sequence). The CDR3 is made up of 14 amino acids. The CDR3, as DNA: TGTGCCAGCAGCTGGCCGGGGCTCGGCTATGGCTACACCTTC. Translated, it gives CASSWPGLGYGYTF.

This rearrangement joins TRBV29-1 to TRBJ2-2; 9 bases align to TRBD1. The V gene's germline CDR1 is SQVTM and CDR2 ANQGSEA. This CDR3 is built from 15 residues. Losses at the gene ends were 4 bases for V and 5 bases for J; bases not matched to a gene: 8. This chain's CDR3 is CSVAGRTGVTGELFF. Written as DNA, the CDR3 is TGCAGCGTTGCCGGGCGGACAGGGGTTACCGGGGAGCTGTTTTTT.

The chain employs TRBV12-3 or TRBV12-4 and TRBJ1-4; perhaps TRBD1 as D (5 bases). The CDR3 totals 15 residues. V lost 3 bases to trimming and J lost 8 bases, with 16 bases between them. The CDR3 region has the DNA TGTGCCAGCAGTTTTAGCTCAGGGTTCCGCGAAAAACTGTTTTTT. Its protein is CASSFSSGFREKLFF.

This clonotype was observed a handful of times. V and J are TRBV9 and TRBJ1-3; 7 bases line up with TRBD1. This CDR3 spans 15 amino acids. Germline CDR1 and CDR2: SGDLS and YYNGEE. With 10 bases clipped from V and 0 bases from J, the junction kept 10 bases outside the gene matches. The CDR3 DNA reads TGTGCCTCAACCCAGGGGGAGCTCTCTGGAAACACCATATATTTT. Its protein is CASTQGELSGNTIYF.

This clonotype was seen many times. The chain is built from TRBV5-6 and TRBJ1-2; D possibly corresponds to TRBD1 (5 bases). Germline values: CDR1 SGHDT, CDR2 YYEEEE. With 2 bases removed from V and 4 bases from J, the gap between germline ends came to 15 bases. CDR3 length: 15 amino acids. CDR3 region: CASSFGSSGLYGYTF. The CDR3, as DNA: TGTGCCAGCAGCTTTGGATCCTCAGGGCTCTATGGCTACACCTTC.

The gene calls are TRBV2 and TRBJ2-7, with TRBD1 as a possible D gene (6 bases). V gave up 2 bases and J gave up 2 bases, with 10 bases separating them. Germline V CDR1 and CDR2: SNHLY, FYNNEI. This CDR3 has 14 amino acids. CDR3 nucleotides: TGTGCCAGCAGTGAACAGGGGACCCCCTACGAGCAGTACTTC. Translation gives CASSEQGTPYEQYF. Variable domain in full (rest from reference TRBV2 and TRBJ2-7): EPEVTQTPSHQVTQMGQEVILRCVPISNHLYFYWYRQILGQKVEFLVSFYNNEISEKSEIFDDQFSVERPDGSNFTLKIRSTKLEDSAMYFCASSEQGTPYEQYFGPGTRLTVT.

This clonotype occurred many times. J is TRBJ2-5 and V is TRBV6-5; unclear D gene. This CDR3 contains 16 residues. With 0 bases removed from V and 4 bases from J, the gap between germline ends came to 15 bases. CDR1 and CDR2 from the germline V gene are MNHEY and SVGAGI. The CDR3 nucleotides read TGTGCCAGCAGTTACTCCCACTTCCTAAGAGGAGAGACCCAGTACTTC. Translating gives CASSYSHFLRGETQYF.

Only a few counts were recorded for this clonotype. The chain carries TRBV2 and TRBJ2-1, with 8 positions matching TRBD2. V lost 7 bases to trimming and J lost 9 bases; unmatched junction nucleotides: 5. The germline V gene encodes CDR1 SNHLY and CDR2 FYNNEI. This CDR3 spans 12 amino acids. CDR3 region: CASNRLASEQFF. The CDR3 coding sequence is TGTGCCAGCAATCGACTAGCGAGTGAGCAGTTCTTC.

This chain connects TRBV4-2 to TRBJ1-1; D may be TRBD1 (5 bases). Germline V CDR1 and CDR2: LGHNA, YNFKEQ. The germline V and J ends were trimmed by 6 bases and 1 base, with 18 bases remaining between them. The CDR3 is made up of 16 amino acids. The CDR3, as DNA: TGTGCCAGCAGACACGAAAAAAGGGGTGGGAACACTGAAGCTTTCTTT. Translated, it gives CASRHEKRGGNTEAFF.

This clonotype was counted many times. V and J are TRBV5-6 and TRBJ1-6, with unresolved D. Trimming removed 4 bases at V and 7 bases at J, with 15 bases between. The CDR3 has 15 amino acids. Germline values: CDR1 SGHDT, CDR2 YYEEEE. The CDR3 DNA is TGTGCCAGCAGCCTGGAGGGCAGTTTGAATTCACCCCTCCACTTT. Translation: CASSLEGSLNSPLHF.

The chain employs TRBV4-1 and TRBJ1-1; TRBD1 agrees at 7 bases. Germline trimming cut 0 bases from V and 2 bases from J; bases unmatched to any gene: 3. Germline V gives CDR1 MGHRA, CDR2 YSYEKL. The CDR3 totals 15 residues. The CDR3 bases are TGCGCCAGCAGCCAAGAAGGGACAGCCAACACTGAAGCTTTCTTT. Translation: CASSQEGTANTEAFF.

This clonotype was detected a few times. The chain employs TRBV3-1 and TRBJ2-1; D is unresolved. CDR1 is LGHDT, CDR2 YNNKEL, per germline (reference sequence). This CDR3 region has 16 residues. V was shortened by 1 base and J by 9 bases, with 19 bases between the two germline ends. CDR3 bases: TGTGCCAGCAGCCAAGGGAAAAACTCTCTATTTTTTGAGCAGTTCTTC. Its protein is CASSQGKNSLFFEQFF.

This clonotype was seen ten or more times. CDR3 amino acids: CASISPGASAEAFF. CDR3 DNA: TGTGCCAGCATCTCCCCCGGGGCATCGGCTGAAGCTTTCTTT. V usage is TRBV6-5 and J usage is TRBJ1-1, with TRBD1 as a possible D gene (5 bases). V was trimmed by 7 bases and J by 6 bases, leaving 18 bases between them. Germline V CDR1 and CDR2: MNHEY, SVGAGI. The CDR3 has 14 amino acids.

This clonotype was detected only a few times. This chain connects TRBV3-1 to TRBJ2-7; the D is unclear. Germline V lookup: CDR1 LGHDT, CDR2 YNNKEL (reference sequence). CDR3 length: 12 amino acids. The V end was cut by 1 base, the J end by 5 bases, with 6 bases between. CDR3 protein: CASSQAGHEQYF. The CDR3 bases are TGTGCCAGCAGCCAAGCGGGTCACGAGCAGTACTTC.

This clonotype has at least ten counts. This chain joins TRBV24-1 and TRBJ1-2; D unclear. The V gene's germline CDR1 is KGHDR and CDR2 SFDVKD. With 1 base removed from V and 6 bases from J, the gap between germline ends came to 8 bases. The CDR3 covers 13 residues. The CDR3 is CATSDFEYNGYTF. CDR3 DNA: TGTGCCACCAGTGATTTTGAATATAATGGCTACACCTTC.